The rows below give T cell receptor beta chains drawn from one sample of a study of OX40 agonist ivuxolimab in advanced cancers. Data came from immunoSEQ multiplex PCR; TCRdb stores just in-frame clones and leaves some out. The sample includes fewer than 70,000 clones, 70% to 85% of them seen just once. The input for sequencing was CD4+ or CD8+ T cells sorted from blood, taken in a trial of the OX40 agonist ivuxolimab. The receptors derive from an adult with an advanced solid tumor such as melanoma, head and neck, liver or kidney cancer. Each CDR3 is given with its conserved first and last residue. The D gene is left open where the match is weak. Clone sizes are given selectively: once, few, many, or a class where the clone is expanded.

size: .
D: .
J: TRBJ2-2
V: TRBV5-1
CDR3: CASSLGVISNTGELFF
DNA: TGCGCCAGCAGCTTGGGAGTCATTTCGAACACCGGGGAGCTGTTTTTT

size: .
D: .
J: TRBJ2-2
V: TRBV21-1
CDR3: CASSKVGLAGFANTGELFF
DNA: TGTGCCAGCAGCAAAGTAGGACTAGCGGGGTTTGCGAACACCGGGGAGCTGTTTTTT

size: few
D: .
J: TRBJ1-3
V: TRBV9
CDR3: CASSEVQGSGNTIYF
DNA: TGTGCCAGCAGTGAGGTTCAGGGCTCTGGAAACACCATATATTTT

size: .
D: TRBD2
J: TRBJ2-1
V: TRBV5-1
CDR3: CASREGTSGTYNEQFF
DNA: TGCGCCAGCAGGGAGGGGACTAGCGGAACCTACAATGAGCAGTTCTTC

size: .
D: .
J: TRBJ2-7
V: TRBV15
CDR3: CATSRVWSPSRFRYEQYF
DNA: TGTGCCACCAGCAGAGTGTGGAGTCCGAGTAGGTTCCGTTACGAGCAGTACTTC

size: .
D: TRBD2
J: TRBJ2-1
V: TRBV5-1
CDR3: CASSPTPGLAGNEQFF
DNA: TGCGCCAGCAGCCCTACACCGGGACTAGCGGGGAATGAGCAGTTCTTC

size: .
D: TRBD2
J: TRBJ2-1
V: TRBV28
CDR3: CASRSSGSYNEQFF
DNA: TGTGCCAGCAGATCTAGCGGTTCCTACAATGAGCAGTTCTTC

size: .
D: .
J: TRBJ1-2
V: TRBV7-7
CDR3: CASSHSQGYGYTF
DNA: TGTGCCAGCAGCCACTCTCAGGGCTATGGCTACACCTTC

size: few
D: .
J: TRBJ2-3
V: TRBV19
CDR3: CASSITRLSTDTQYF
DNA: TGTGCCAGTAGTATAACCAGGTTAAGCACAGATACGCAGTATTTT

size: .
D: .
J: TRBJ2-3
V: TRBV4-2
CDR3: CASSPAGEVSQYF
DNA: TGTGCCAGCAGCCCAGCGGGTGAAGTTTCACAGTATTTT

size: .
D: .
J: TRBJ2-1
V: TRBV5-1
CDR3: CASSLEVTYNEQFF
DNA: TGCGCCAGCAGCTTGGAGGTAACCTACAATGAGCAGTTCTTC

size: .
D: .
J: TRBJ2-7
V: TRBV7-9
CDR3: CASSLNGGSEQYF
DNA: TGTGCCAGCAGCTTAAACGGGGGCAGCGAGCAGTACTTC

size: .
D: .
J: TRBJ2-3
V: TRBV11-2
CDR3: CASLSSDTQYF
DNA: TGTGCCAGCCTTAGTTCAGATACGCAGTATTTT

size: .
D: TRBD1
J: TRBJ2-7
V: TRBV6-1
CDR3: CASSEAAGTEAYEQYF
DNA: TGTGCCAGCAGTGAAGCGGCCGGGACAGAAGCCTACGAGCAGTACTTC

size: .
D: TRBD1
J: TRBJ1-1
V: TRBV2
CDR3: CASSETGGPNTEAFF
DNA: TGTGCCAGCAGTGAGACAGGGGGACCGAACACTGAAGCTTTCTTT

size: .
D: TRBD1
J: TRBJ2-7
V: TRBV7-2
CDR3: CASSSRGTGGDEQYF
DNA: TGTGCCAGCAGCTCACGAGGGACAGGGGGCGACGAGCAGTACTTC

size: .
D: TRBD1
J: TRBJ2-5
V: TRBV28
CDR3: CASSLGQQETQYF
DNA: TGTGCCAGCAGTTTGGGACAGCAAGAGACCCAGTACTTC

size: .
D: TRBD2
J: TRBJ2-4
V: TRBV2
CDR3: CASSEFGGAKNIQYF
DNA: TGCGCCAGCAGTGAATTCGGGGGGGCCAAAAACATTCAGTACTTC

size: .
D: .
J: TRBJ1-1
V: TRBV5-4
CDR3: CASSLDFLGRRNTEAFF
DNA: TGTGCCAGCAGCTTAGATTTTCTAGGACGGAGGAACACTGAAGCTTTCTTT

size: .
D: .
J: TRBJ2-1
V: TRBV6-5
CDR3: CASRTHSSYNEQFF
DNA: TGTGCCAGCAGGACTCACAGCTCCTACAATGAGCAGTTCTTC

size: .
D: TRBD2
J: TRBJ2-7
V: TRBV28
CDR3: CASKVSGRVYEQYF
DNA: TGTGCCAGCAAGGTGAGCGGGAGGGTCTACGAGCAGTACTTC

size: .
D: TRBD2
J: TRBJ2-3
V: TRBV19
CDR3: CASTSLGGLAGGTDTQYF
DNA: TGTGCCAGTACCTCCCTGGGGGGACTAGCGGGAGGCACAGATACGCAGTATTTT

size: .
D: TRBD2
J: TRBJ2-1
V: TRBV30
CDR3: CARESGPRGDEQFF
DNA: TGTGCCAGAGAGAGCGGGCCCCGGGGGGATGAGCAGTTCTTC

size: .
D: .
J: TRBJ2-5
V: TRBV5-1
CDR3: CASSFTPGYQETQYF
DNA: TGCGCCAGCAGCTTTACCCCAGGGTACCAAGAGACCCAGTACTTC

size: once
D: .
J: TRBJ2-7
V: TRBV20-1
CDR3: CSASPGRRMYF
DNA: TGCAGTGCTAGTCCCGGCAGGCGGATGTACTTC

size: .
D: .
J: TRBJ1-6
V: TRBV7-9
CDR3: CASSSSYSPLHF
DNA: TGTGCCAGCAGCTCCTCGTATTCACCCCTCCACTTT

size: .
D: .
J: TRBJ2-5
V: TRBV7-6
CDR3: CASSLVSLGRETQYF
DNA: TGTGCCAGCAGCTTAGTCAGCTTGGGGAGGGAGACCCAGTACTTC

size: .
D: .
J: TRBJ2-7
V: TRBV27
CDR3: CASSLRVLDIYEQYF
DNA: TGTGCCAGCAGTTTACGGGTCTTAGATATCTACGAGCAGTACTTC

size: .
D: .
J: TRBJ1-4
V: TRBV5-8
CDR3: CACHKRTNEKLFF
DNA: TGTGCCTGTCACAAGAGAACTAATGAAAAACTGTTTTTT

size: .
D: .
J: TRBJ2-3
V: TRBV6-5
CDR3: CASSPPGREDTQYF
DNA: TGTGCCAGCAGCCCACCGGGACGGGAAGATACGCAGTATTTT

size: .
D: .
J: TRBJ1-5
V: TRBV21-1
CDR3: CAKGDPNQPQHF
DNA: TGTGCCAAAGGGGACCCGAATCAGCCCCAGCATTTT

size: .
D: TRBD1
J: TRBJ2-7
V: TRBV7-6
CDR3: CASSPWGNLQGERDYEQYF
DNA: TGTGCCAGCAGCCCCTGGGGCAATCTGCAGGGGGAAAGGGACTACGAGCAGTACTTC

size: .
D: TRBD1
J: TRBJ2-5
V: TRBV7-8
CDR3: CASSRTGALYQETQYF
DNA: TGTGCCAGCAGCCGGACAGGGGCTTTGTACCAAGAGACCCAGTACTTC

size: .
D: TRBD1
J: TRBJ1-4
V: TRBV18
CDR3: CASSYAAYRGDEKLFF
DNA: TGTGCCAGCTCGTATGCAGCTTACAGGGGAGATGAAAAACTGTTTTTT

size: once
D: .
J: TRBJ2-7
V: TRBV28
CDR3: CASRGHGPYEQYF
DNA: TGTGCCAGCAGGGGGCATGGCCCCTACGAGCAGTACTTC

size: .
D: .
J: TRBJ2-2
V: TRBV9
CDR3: CASSVVDTGELFF
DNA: TGTGCCAGCAGCGTAGTAGACACCGGGGAGCTGTTTTTT

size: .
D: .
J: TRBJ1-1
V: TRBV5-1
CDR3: CASRGGGLTEAFF
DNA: TGCGCCAGCAGAGGAGGGGGGCTCACTGAAGCTTTCTTT

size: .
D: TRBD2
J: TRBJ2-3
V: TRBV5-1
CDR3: CASSWRERGSTDTQYF
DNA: TGCGCCAGCAGCTGGCGAGAGCGGGGGAGCACAGATACGCAGTATTTT

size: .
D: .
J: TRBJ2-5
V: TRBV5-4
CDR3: CASSLGQVLETQYF
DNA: TGTGCCAGCAGCTTGGGACAGGTCTTGGAGACCCAGTACTTC

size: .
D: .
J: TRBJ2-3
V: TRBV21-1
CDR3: CASSKAGSGGPKPTDTQYF
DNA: TGTGCCAGCAGCAAAGCGGGTAGCGGGGGGCCCAAACCCACAGATACGCAGTATTTT

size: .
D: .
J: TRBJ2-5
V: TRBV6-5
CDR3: CASSYAGTPGETQYF
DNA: TGTGCCAGCAGTTACGCCGGGACCCCCGGAGAGACCCAGTACTTC

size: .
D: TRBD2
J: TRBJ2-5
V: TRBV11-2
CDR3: CASSLDRAQVAGGRKTQYF
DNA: TGTGCCAGCAGCTTAGATCGGGCCCAGGTAGCGGGAGGGCGGAAGACCCAGTACTTC

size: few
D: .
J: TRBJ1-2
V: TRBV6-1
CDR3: CASSDIYGYTF
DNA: TGTGCCAGCAGTGACATCTATGGCTACACCTTC

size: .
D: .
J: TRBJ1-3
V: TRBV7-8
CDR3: CASSFGGAPYGNTIYF
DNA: TGTGCCAGCAGCTTTGGGGGGGCTCCGTATGGAAACACCATATATTTT

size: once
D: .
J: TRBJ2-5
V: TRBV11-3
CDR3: CASSLGGESETQYF
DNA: TGTGCCAGCAGCCTAGGGGGGGAGTCAGAGACCCAGTACTTC

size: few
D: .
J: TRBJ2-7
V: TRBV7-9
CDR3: CASSLAGLEQYF
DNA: TGTGCCAGCAGCTTAGCGGGTCTCGAGCAGTACTTC

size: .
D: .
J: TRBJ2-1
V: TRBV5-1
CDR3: CASSLGSLNNEQFF
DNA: TGCGCCAGCAGCTTGGGGTCCCTAAACAATGAGCAGTTCTTC

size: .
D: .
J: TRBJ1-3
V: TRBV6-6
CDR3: CASSTQVISGNTIYF
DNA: TGTGCCAGCAGCACACAGGTTATCTCTGGAAACACCATATATTTT

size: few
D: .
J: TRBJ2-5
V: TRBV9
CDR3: CASSVEVGGETQYF
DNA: TGTGCCAGCAGCGTAGAGGTGGGGGGAGAGACCCAGTACTTC

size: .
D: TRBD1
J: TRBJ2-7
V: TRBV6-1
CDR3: CASSRQGSYEQYF
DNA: TGTGCCAGCAGTCGACAGGGGTCCTACGAGCAGTACTTC

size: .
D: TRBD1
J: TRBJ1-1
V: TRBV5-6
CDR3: CASSHWDRGPGRTEAFF
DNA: TGTGCCAGCAGCCACTGGGACAGGGGTCCTGGCCGTACTGAAGCTTTCTTT

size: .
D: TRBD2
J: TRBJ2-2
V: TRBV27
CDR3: CASSLRPGRVAGGPRELFF
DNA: TGTGCCAGCAGTTTAAGGCCAGGGAGGGTAGCGGGAGGGCCGCGGGAGCTGTTTTTT

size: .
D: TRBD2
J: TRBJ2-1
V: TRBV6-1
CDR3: CASSGAGTLGNEQFF
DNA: TGTGCCAGCAGCGGAGCGGGGACCCTAGGGAATGAGCAGTTCTTC